The 20 T cell receptor beta chains below were found in one sample sequenced in a study of kidney transplant recipient with SARS-CoV-2 infection. From the reads, TCRdb called clonotypes with MiXCR, one entry per CDR3 protein. Among about 250,000 distinct CDR3 sequences listed, 29% were seen once. This material consisted of a blood sample, taken at baseline and on day 111 from a kidney transplant recipient. The receptors here all came from a young adult male patient who had COVID-19 and was a kidney transplant recipient. These T cells may partly come from the graft donor.

The gene calls are TRBV20-1 and TRBJ1-5; 7 nucleotides match TRBD1. J lost 1 base, V lost 6 bases, and 15 bases had no gene match. CDR3 length: 17 amino acids. Germline V gives CDR1 DFQATT, CDR2 SNEGSKA (reference sequence). The CDR3 bases are TGCAGTGCAGCCAGGGGGAAAGGGGCGGTGAGCAATCAGCCCCAGCATTTT. Translation: CSAARGKGAVSNQPQHF.

About this clonotype: This sequence may be a read error, since a much larger clone differs from it by one base. The rearrangement uses TRBV7-9 and TRBJ2-2; D tentatively reads TRBD1 or TRBD2 (5 bases each). Per germline, CDR1 SEHNR and CDR2 FQNEAQ (reference sequence). CDR3 length: 15 amino acids. CDR3: CASSLDGASTGDLFF. In nucleotides, the CDR3 is TGTGCCAGCAGCTTAGACGGGGCCAGCACCGGGGATCTGTTTTTT.

This clonotype came up many times. The V call is TRBV7-2, the J call TRBJ2-1, with 10 nucleotides matching TRBD1. V shed 5 bases and J 4 bases; nucleotides not matched to a gene: 5. This CDR3 region has 15 residues. CDR1 and CDR2 from the germline V gene are SGHTA and FQGNSA. The CDR3 sequence: CASSLRDRGYNEQFF. In nucleotides, the CDR3 is TGTGCCAGCAGCCTCCGGGACAGGGGTTACAATGAGCAGTTCTTC.

On this clonotype: This may arise from a read error, as a much more abundant clone is one base away. The V and J genes are TRBV11-3 and TRBJ1-2, with D uncertain. The CDR3 totals 17 residues. Germline CDR1 reads SGHNT; CDR2 reads YENEEA. The CDR3 loop reads CASSSSYDLGKTYDYTF. CDR3 nucleotides: TGTGCCAGCAGCAGCTCCTACGATCTCGGAAAGACCTATGACTACACCTTC. The full variable domain, with the rest looked up from reference TRBV11-3 and TRBJ1-2, is EAGVVQSPRYKIIEKKQPVAFWCNPISGHNTLYWYLQNLGQGPELLIRYENEEAVDDSQLPKDRFSAERLKGVDSTLKIQPAELGDSAVYLCASSSSYDLGKTYDYTFGSGTRLTVV.

This clonotype has ten or more counts. One junction end does not reproduce the germline sequence, and a read error may be involved. The rearrangement uses TRBV12-3 or TRBV12-4 and TRBJ2-7, with 10 bases aligning to TRBD2. This CDR3 has 13 residues. The CDR3 DNA reads TGTGCCAGCAGTCTAGCGGGAGACTACGAGCAGTACTTC. Protein: CASSLAGDYEQYF.

As to this clonotype: A read error may explain this, as a much larger clone is one base away. This chain connects TRBV16 to TRBJ1-2; weak D call: TRBD1 (6 bases). V was pared by 5 bases and J by 4 bases, with 23 bases between. CDR1 is KGHSY and CDR2 is FQNENV in the germline V gene. This CDR3 is 17 amino acids long. CDR3 amino acids: CASSRNRAVRKTYGYTF. The CDR3, as DNA: TGTGCCAGCAGCAGGAACAGGGCCGTTAGAAAGACCTATGGCTACACCTTC.

The rearrangement joins TRBV10-1 to TRBJ1-2, with D unclear. Germline V lookup: CDR1 WNHNN, CDR2 SYGVQD (reference sequence). Trimming cost V 4 bases and J 4 bases, with 22 bases left between them. The CDR3 is 17 amino acids. The CDR3 coding sequence is TGCGCCAGCAGTGGGAGACCAAGATCGCGAAAGACCTATGGCTACACCTTC. Its translation is CASSGRPRSRKTYGYTF.

The table lists this clonotype with a few counts. This chain links TRBV20-1 with TRBJ2-1; the D gene is possibly TRBD1 (5 bases). Deletions cut 5 bases from V and 0 bases from J, with 20 bases between. The germline V gene encodes CDR1 DFQATT and CDR2 SNEGSKA (reference sequence). The CDR3 totals 17 residues. The chain's CDR3 is CSAPGQGISPSYNEQFF. The CDR3 DNA reads TGCAGTGCTCCAGGCCAGGGAATATCACCCTCCTACAATGAGCAGTTCTTC.

This clonotype occurred many times. This chain joins TRBV12-5 and TRBJ2-1; 13 bases line up with TRBD2. The CDR3 covers 19 residues. Germline trimming cut 0 bases from V and 3 bases from J; bases unmatched to any gene: 8. The germline V gene has CDR1 LGHNT and CDR2 FRNRAP. The CDR3 DNA reads as TGTGCTAGTGGTTTGGTACAGCGGGGACTAGCGGGGTTCTACAATGAGCAGTTCTTC. Protein sequence: CASGLVQRGLAGFYNEQFF.

This clonotype was recorded at least ten times. The rearrangement uses TRBV4-2 and TRBJ1-4; unclear D gene. Germline V gives CDR1 LGHNA, CDR2 YNFKEQ. The CDR3 is made up of 15 amino acids. V dropped 0 bases and J dropped 6 bases, with 11 bases sitting between them. The CDR3 sequence is CASSQDAREYEKLFF. The CDR3 coding sequence is TGTGCCAGCAGCCAAGATGCCAGAGAATATGAAAAACTGTTTTTT.

This clonotype showed up many times. The V call is TRBV12-3 or TRBV12-4, the J call TRBJ1-2; D call uncertain. The CDR3 spans 17 residues. The germline V and J ends were trimmed by 5 bases and 4 bases, with 23 bases remaining between them. CDR3 region: CASSAVYSFRKTYGYTF. CDR3 DNA: TGTGCCAGCAGTGCAGTTTACAGCTTCCGAAAGACCTATGGCTACACCTTC.

In the case of this clonotype: A much larger clone lies one base from this, so it may be a read error. This sequence joins TRBV10-2 and TRBJ1-2; D uncertain. The CDR3 contains 17 residues. The ends were cut back, 5 bases at V and 4 bases at J, with 23 bases in the middle. The germline gives CDR1 WSHSY, CDR2 SAAADI. CDR3 nucleotides: TGCGCCAGCAGTACCGACTCCACTTCTAGAAAGACCTATGGCTACACCTTC. As protein: CASSTDSTSRKTYGYTF.

The V gene is TRBV9, the J gene TRBJ2-1; no clear D gene. Germline-derived CDR1 and CDR2 are SGDLS and YYNGEE. CDR3 length equals 13 residues. Trimming left V 0 bases short and J 6 bases short, with 7 bases between. The CDR3 DNA sequence: TGTGCCAGCAGCGTAGAGGTGTTCAATGAGCAGTTCTTC. It yields the protein CASSVEVFNEQFF.

This clonotype showed up many times. One end of the junction varies from germline; a read error may be responsible. CDR3 loop: CSARLDREYGTKYF. The CDR3 DNA sequence: TGCAGTGCTAGACTCGACAGGGAGTACGGCACGAAATATTTC. This sequence joins TRBV20-1 and TRBJ1-2; 7 bases align to TRBD1. The CDR3 has 14 amino acids. Germline CDR1 reads DFQATT; CDR2 reads SNEGSKA (reference sequence).

Comments on this clonotype: This may come from a read error, since a much larger clone is one base off. This chain links TRBV6-8 with TRBJ1-2; D uncertain. The CDR3 extends over 17 amino acids. Germline-derived CDR1 and CDR2 are MNHGY and SAAAGT. V lost 5 bases to trimming and J lost 4 bases, with 23 bases between them. The CDR3 region is CASSTLLRSGKTYGYTF. For the CDR3, the DNA is TGTGCCAGCAGTACCTTGTTACGCTCTGGAAAGACCTATGGCTACACCTTC.

This clonotype was recorded at least ten times. This chain connects TRBV19 to TRBJ1-1; the D is unclear. In germline, CDR1 is LNHDA, CDR2 SQIVND (reference sequence). The V end was cut by 7 bases, the J end by 5 bases, with 11 bases between. This CDR3 comprises 12 residues. The CDR3 region has the DNA TGTGCCAGTACCGATATGGGAACTGAAGCTTTCTTT. Translated, it gives CASTDMGTEAFF.

In its sample, this clonotype was seen many times. J is TRBJ2-2 and V is TRBV20-1; D is perhaps TRBD1 or TRBD2 (5 bases each). This CDR3 comprises 15 residues. Deletions cut 0 bases from V and 5 bases from J, with 13 bases between. CDR1 is DFQATT and CDR2 is SNEGSKA in the germline V gene (reference sequence). The CDR3 loop is CSARDSSRETGELFF. CDR3 nucleotides: TGCAGTGCTAGAGATTCGAGCAGGGAGACCGGGGAGCTGTTTTTT.

This clonotype was seen repeatedly, ten times or more. The chain combines TRBV25-1 with TRBJ1-1, with a tentative D call TRBD1 (5 bases). Germline V gene data show CDR1 as MGHDK and CDR2 as SYGVNS. CDR3 length: 15 residues. Between the trimmed V and J ends, which lost 6 bases and 7 bases, there was a span of 21 bases. CDR3: CASRIRDGDMDEAFF. The CDR3 DNA reads as TGTGCCAGCAGGATCCGGGACGGAGATATGGATGAAGCTTTCTTT.

With respect to this clonotype: Given a much more abundant clone one base away, this may be a read error. V and J are TRBV7-6 and TRBJ2-7, with no clear D. The end of the DNA aligns better with TRBJ2-5, so the J call may be wrong. In germline, CDR1 is SGHVS, CDR2 FNYEAQ. CDR3 length: 15 amino acids. The CDR3 protein is CASSLYTSERETQYF. CDR3 in DNA: TGTGCTAGCAGCTTATACACATCGGAACGAGAGACCCAGTACTTC.

This clonotype was counted at least ten times. The chain joins TRBV5-1 to TRBJ1-2; D is ambiguous. The CDR3 is 13 residues long. The germline CDR1 and CDR2 sequences are SGHRS and YFSETQ. V shed 0 bases and J shed 4 bases, with 7 bases lying between them. CDR3 nucleotides: TGCGCCAGCAGCTTGGTGGTGAGCTATGGCTACACCTTC. As protein: CASSLVVSYGYTF.